One TCR beta chain is described in this entry. Its antigen is unknown. TCRdb reprocessed the 5' RACE reads, keeping one entry per CDR3 protein, no DNA. The sample shows 150,000 to 180,000 distinct CDR3 sequences, and 37% sits with its ten largest clones. The sample is drawn from a study of T cells expressing NK-cell markers. For the study at large: Sorted T-cell subsets CD3+CD56+NKG2C+, CD3+CD56+NKG2C- and CD3+CD56-NKG2C+ were TCR beta-sequenced. Within the sequenced cohort of eight donors, seven exhibited HCMV seropositivity and one was seronegative.

This CDR3 spans 15 amino acids. CDR1 is MNHNY and CDR2 is SVGAGI in the germline V gene (reference sequence). The study's findings and limits: The dominant NKG2C+ clonotypes represented 1.0-7.0% of CD8+ T cells in more than five donors.

This receptor was obtained from a woman between 45 and 60 years old in good health. The sample comprised blood T cells: a sorted CD56 or NKG2C T cell subset, CD4+ or CD8+ T cells, or bulk PBMC T cells (not recorded which). This chain uses TRBV6-6 with TRBJ2-5; TCRdb's D call of TRBD1 is untestable without DNA. CDR3 sequence reads: CASSYSTGGEETQYF.